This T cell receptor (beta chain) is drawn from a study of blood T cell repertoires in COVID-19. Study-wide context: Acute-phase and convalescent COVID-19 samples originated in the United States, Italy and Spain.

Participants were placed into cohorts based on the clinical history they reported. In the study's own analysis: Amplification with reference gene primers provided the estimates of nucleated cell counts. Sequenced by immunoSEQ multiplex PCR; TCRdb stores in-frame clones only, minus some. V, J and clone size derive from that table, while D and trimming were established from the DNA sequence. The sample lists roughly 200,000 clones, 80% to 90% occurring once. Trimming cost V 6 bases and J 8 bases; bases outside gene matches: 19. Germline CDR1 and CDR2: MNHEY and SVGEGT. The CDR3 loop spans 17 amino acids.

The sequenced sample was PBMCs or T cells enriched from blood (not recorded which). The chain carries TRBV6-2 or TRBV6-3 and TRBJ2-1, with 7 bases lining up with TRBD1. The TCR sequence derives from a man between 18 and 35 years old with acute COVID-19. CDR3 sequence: CASSPATGARFLDEQFF. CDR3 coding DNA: TGTGCCAGCAGCCCCGCAACAGGGGCGAGATTTCTTGATGAGCAGTTCTTC.